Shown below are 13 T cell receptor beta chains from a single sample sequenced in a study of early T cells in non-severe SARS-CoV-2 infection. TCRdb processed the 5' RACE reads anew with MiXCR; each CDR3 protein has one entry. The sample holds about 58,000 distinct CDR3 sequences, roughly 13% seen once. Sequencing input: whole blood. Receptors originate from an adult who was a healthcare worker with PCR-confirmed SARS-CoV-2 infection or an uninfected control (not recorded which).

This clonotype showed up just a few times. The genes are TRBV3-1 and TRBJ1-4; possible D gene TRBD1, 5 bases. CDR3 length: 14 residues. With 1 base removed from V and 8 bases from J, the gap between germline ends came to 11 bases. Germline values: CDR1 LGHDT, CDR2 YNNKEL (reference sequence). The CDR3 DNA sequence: TGTGCCAGCAGCCAAGGTGACAGTCGGGAAAAACTGTTTTTT. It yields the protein CASSQGDSREKLFF.

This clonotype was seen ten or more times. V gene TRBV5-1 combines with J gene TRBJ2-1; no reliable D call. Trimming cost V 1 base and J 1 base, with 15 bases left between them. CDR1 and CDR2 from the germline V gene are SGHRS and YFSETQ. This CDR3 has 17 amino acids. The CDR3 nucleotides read TGCGCCAGCAGCTTGTTAGGTGGCCGGGCGTCCTACAATGAGCAGTTCTTC. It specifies CASSLLGGRASYNEQFF.

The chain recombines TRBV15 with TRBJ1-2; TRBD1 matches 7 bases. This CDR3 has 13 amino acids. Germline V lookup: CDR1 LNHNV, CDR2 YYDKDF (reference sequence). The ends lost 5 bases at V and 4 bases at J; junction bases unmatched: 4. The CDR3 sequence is CATSPGDSYGYTF. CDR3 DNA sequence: TGTGCCACCAGCCCTGGGGACAGCTATGGCTACACCTTC.

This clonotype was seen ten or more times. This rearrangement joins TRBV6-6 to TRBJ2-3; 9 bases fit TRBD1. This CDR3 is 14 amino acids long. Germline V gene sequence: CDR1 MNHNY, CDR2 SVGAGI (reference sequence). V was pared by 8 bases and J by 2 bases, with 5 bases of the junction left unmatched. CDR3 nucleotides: TGTGCCAGCCGAGGGACAGGGAACACAGATACGCAGTATTTT. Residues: CASRGTGNTDTQYF.

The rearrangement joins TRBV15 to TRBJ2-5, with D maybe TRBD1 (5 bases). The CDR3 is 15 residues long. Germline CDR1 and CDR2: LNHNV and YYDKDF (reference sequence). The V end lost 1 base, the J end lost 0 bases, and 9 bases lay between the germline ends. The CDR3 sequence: CATSRAPGNQETQYF. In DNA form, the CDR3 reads TGTGCCACCAGCAGAGCGCCAGGGAACCAAGAGACCCAGTACTTC.

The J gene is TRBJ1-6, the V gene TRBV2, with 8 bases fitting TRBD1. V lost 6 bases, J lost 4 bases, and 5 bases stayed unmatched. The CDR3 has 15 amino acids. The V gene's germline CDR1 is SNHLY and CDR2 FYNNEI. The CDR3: CASSTRQGYNSPLHF. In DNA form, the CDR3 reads TGTGCCAGCAGCACTCGACAGGGGTATAATTCACCCCTCCACTTT.

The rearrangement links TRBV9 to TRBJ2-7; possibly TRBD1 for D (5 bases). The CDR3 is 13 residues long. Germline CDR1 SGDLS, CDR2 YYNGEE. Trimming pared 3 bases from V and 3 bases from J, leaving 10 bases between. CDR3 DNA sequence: TGTGCCAGCAGCGACACCGACAGCTACGAGCAGTACTTC. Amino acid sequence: CASSDTDSYEQYF.

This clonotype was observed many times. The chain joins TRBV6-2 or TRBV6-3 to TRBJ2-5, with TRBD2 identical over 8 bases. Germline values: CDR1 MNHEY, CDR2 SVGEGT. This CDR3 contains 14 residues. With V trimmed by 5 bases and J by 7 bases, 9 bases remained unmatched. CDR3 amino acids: CASSPGLDVGTQYF. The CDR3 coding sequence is TGTGCCAGCAGTCCGGGACTAGACGTTGGGACCCAGTACTTC.

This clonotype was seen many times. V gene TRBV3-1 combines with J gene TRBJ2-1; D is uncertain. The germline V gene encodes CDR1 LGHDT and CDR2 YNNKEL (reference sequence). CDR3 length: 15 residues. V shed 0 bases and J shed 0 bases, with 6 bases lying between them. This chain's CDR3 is CASSQDLSSYNEQFF. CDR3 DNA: TGTGCCAGCAGCCAAGATCTAAGCTCCTACAATGAGCAGTTCTTC.

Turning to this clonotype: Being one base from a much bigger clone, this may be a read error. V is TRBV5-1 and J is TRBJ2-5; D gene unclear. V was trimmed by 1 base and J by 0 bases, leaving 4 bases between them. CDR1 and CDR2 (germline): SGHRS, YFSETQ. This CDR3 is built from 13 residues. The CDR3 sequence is CASSLNNQETQYF. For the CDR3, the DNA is TGCGCCAGCAGCTTGAACAACCAAGAGACCCAGTACTTC.

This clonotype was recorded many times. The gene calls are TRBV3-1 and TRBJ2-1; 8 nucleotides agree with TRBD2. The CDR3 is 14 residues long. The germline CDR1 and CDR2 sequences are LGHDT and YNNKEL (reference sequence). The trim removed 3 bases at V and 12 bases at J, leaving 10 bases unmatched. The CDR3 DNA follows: TGTGCCAGCAGCCAGCCACCCATCGGGGGGGTGCAGTTCTTC. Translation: CASSQPPIGGVQFF.

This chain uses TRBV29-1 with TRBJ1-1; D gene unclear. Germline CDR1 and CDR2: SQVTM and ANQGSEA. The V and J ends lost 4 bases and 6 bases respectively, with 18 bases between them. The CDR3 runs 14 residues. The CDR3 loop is CSVGGSEGTPEAFF. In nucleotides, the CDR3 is TGCAGCGTTGGAGGCTCGGAGGGTACTCCTGAAGCTTTCTTT.

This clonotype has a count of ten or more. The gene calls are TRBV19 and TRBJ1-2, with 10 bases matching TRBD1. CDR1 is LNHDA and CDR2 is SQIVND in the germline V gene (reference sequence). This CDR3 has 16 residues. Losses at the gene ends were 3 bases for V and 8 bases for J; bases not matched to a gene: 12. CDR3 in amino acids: CASSMRWGQGSDGYTF. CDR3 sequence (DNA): TGTGCCAGTAGTATGAGGTGGGGACAGGGGAGTGACGGCTACACCTTC. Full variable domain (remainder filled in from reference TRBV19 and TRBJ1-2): DGGITQSPKYLFRKEGQNVTLSCEQNLNHDAMYWYRQDPGQGLRLIYYSQIVNDFQKGDIAEGYSVSREKKESFPLTVTSAQKNPTAFYLCASSMRWGQGSDGYTFGSGTRLTVV.